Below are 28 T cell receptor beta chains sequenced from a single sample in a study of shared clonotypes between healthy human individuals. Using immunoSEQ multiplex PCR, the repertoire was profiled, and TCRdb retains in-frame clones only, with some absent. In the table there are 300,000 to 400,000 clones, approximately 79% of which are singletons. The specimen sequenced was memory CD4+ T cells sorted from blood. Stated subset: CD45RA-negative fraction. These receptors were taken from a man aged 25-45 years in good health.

CDR3 sequence: CASSDGVAQHF. The DNA for the CDR3 is TGTGCCAGCAGTGACGGGGTAGCCCAGCATTTT. V and J are TRBV6-4 and TRBJ1-5, with unresolved D. CDR1 is MRHNA, CDR2 SNTAGT, per germline. Trimming removed 2 bases at V and 11 bases at J, with 7 bases between. The CDR3 has 11 residues.

CDR3 nucleotides: TGTGCCAGCAGCTGGGGGGCGAGAACCGGGGAGCTGTTTTTT. Protein sequence: CASSWGARTGELFF. The rearrangement uses TRBV7-8 and TRBJ2-2; the D gene could be TRBD1 or TRBD2 (6 bases each). Per germline, CDR1 SGHVS and CDR2 FQNEAQ. This CDR3 has 14 amino acids. V was shortened by 4 bases and J by 5 bases, with 11 bases between the two germline ends.

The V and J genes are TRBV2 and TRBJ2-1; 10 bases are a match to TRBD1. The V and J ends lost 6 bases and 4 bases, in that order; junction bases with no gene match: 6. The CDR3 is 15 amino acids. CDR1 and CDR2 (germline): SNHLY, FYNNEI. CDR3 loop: CASRVDRGYYNEQFF. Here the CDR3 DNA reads TGTGCCAGCAGGGTGGACAGGGGGTATTACAATGAGCAGTTCTTC. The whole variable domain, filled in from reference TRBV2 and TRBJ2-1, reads EPEVTQTPSHQVTQMGQEVILRCVPISNHLYFYWYRQILGQKVEFLVSFYNNEISEKSEIFDDQFSVERPDGSNFTLKIRSTKLEDSAMYFCASRVDRGYYNEQFFGPGTRLTVL.

The CDR3 loop is CASSLVPDQETQYF. The CDR3 bases are TGCGCCAGCAGCTTGGTTCCGGATCAAGAGACCCAGTACTTC. The chain has TRBV5-1 and TRBJ2-5, with unresolved D. CDR1 is SGHRS and CDR2 is YFSETQ in the germline V gene. The CDR3 sequence is 14 residues long. Trimming pared 0 bases from V and 2 bases from J, leaving 8 bases between.

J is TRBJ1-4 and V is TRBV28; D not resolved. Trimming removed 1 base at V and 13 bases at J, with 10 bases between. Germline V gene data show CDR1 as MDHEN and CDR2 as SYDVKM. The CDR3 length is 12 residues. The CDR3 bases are TGTGCCAGCAGTTTATTAAGGGAAGGACTGTTTTTT. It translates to CASSLLREGLFF.

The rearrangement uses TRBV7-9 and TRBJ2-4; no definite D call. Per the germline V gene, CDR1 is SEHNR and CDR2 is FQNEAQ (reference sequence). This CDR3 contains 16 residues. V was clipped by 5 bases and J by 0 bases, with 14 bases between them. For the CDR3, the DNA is TGTGCCAGCAGCCCCCACCTTCGCGTAGCCAAAAACATTCAGTACTTC. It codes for CASSPHLRVAKNIQYF. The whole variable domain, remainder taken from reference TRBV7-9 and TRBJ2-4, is DTGVSQNPRHKITKRGQNVTFRCDPISEHNRLYWYRQTLGQGPEFLTYFQNEAQLEKSRLLSDRFSAERPKGSFSTLEIQRTEQGDSAMYLCASSPHLRVAKNIQYFGAGTRLSVL.

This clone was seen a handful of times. The chain's CDR3 is CASSQRASGTDTQYF. In nucleotides, the CDR3 is TGTGCCAGCAGCCAGAGGGCTAGCGGGACAGATACGCAGTATTTT. V gene TRBV7-2 combines with J gene TRBJ2-3, with 8 bases fitting TRBD2. V lost 5 bases, J lost 3 bases, and 7 bases stayed unmatched. The germline V gene encodes CDR1 SGHTA and CDR2 FQGNSA. This CDR3 region has 15 residues.

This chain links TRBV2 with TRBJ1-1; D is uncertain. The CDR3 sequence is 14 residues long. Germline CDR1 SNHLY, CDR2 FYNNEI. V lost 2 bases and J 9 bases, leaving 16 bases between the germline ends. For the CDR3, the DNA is TGTGCCAGCAGTGAATCGCGGGCCTGGACTCAAGCTTTCTTT. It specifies CASSESRAWTQAFF.

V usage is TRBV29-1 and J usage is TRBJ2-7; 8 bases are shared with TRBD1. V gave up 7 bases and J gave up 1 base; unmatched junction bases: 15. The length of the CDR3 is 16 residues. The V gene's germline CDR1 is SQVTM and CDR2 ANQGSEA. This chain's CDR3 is CSAGTGILVDSYEQYF. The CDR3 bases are TGCAGCGCCGGGACAGGTATCCTTGTGGATTCCTACGAGCAGTACTTC.

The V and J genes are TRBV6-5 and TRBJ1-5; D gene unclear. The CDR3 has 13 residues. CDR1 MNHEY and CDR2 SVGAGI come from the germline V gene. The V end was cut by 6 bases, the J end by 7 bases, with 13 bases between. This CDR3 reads CASSQDGIQPQHF. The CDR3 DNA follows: TGTGCCAGCAGCCAAGACGGAATACAGCCCCAGCATTTT.

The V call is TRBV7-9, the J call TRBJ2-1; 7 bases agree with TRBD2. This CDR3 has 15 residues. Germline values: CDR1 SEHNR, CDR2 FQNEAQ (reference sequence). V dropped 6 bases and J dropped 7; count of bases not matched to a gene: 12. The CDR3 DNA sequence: TGTGCCAGCAGGCCTTTGGCGGGAGTAGTGAATGAGCAGTTCTTC. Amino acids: CASRPLAGVVNEQFF. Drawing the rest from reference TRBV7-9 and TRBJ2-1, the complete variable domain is DTGVSQNPRHKITKRGQNVTFRCDPISEHNRLYWYRQTLGQGPEFLTYFQNEAQLEKSRLLSDRFSAERPKGSFSTLEIQRTEQGDSAMYLCASRPLAGVVNEQFFGPGTRLTVL.

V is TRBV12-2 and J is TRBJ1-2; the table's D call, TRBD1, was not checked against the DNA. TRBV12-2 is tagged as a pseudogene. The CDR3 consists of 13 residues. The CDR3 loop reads CDRTGDTNYGYTF. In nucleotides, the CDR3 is TGTGACCGGACAGGGGATACTAACTATGGCTACACCTTC.

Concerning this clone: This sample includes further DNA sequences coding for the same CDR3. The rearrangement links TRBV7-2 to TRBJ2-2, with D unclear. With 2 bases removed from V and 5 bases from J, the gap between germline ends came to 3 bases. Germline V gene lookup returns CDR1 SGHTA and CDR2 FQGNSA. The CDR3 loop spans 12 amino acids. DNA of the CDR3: TGTGCCAGCAGCTTACGGACCGGGGAGCTGTTTTTT. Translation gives CASSLRTGELFF.

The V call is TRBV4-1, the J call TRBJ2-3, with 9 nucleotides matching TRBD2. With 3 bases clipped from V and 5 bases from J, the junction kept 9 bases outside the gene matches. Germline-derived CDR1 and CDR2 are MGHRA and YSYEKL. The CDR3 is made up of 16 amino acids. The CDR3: CASSHLTSGSRDTQYF. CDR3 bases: TGCGCCAGCAGCCACTTGACTAGCGGAAGTAGAGATACGCAGTATTTT.

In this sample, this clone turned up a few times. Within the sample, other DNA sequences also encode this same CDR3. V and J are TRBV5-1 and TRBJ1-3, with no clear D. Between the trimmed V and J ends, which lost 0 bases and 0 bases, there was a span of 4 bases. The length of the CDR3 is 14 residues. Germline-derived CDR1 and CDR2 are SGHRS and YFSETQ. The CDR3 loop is CASSLGGSGNTIYF. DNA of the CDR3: TGCGCCAGCAGCTTGGGGGGCTCTGGAAACACCATATATTTT.

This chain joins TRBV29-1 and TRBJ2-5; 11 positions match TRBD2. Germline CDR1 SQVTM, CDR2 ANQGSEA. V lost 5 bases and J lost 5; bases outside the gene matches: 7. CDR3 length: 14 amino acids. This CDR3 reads CSVPLAGGGETQYF. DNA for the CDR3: TGCAGCGTTCCTCTAGCGGGAGGCGGCGAGACCCAGTACTTC.

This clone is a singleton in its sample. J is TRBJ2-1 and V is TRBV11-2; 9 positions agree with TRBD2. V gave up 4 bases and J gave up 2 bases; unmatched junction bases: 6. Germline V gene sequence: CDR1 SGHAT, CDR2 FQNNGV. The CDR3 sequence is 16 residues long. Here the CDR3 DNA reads TGTGCCAGCAGCTCTGTCCGCGGGAGGGCCTACAATGAGCAGTTCTTC. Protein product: CASSSVRGRAYNEQFF.

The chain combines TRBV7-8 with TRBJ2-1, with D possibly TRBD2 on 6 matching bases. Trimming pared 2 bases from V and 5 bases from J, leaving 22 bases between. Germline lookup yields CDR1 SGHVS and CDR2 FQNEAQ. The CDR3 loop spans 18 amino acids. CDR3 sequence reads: CASSLFMVGGLANNEQFF. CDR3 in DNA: TGTGCCAGCAGCTTATTTATGGTGGGAGGCTTGGCTAACAATGAGCAGTTCTTC.

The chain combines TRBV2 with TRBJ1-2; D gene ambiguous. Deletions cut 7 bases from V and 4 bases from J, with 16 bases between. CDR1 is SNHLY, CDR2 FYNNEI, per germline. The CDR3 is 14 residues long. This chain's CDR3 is CASNPDGLIYGYTF. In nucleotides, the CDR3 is TGTGCCAGCAATCCAGACGGGTTGATCTATGGCTACACCTTC.

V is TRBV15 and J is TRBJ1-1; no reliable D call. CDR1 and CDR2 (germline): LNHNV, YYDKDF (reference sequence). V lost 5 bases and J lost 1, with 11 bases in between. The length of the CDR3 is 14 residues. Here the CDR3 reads CATSGMVGNTEAFF. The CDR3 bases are TGTGCCACCAGCGGGATGGTAGGGAACACTGAAGCTTTCTTT.

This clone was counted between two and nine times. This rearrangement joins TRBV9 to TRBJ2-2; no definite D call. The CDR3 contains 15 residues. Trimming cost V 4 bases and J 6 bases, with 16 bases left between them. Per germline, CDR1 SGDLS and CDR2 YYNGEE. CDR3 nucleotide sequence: TGTGCCAGCAGCCAAACGACCCATTCGGCCGGGGAGCTGTTTTTT. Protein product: CASSQTTHSAGELFF. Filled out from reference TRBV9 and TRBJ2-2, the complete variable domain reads DSGVTQTPKHLITATGQRVTLRCSPRSGDLSVYWYQQSLDQGLQFLIQYYNGEERAKGNILERFSAQQFPDLHSELNLSSLELGDSALYFCASSQTTHSAGELFFGEGSRLTVL.

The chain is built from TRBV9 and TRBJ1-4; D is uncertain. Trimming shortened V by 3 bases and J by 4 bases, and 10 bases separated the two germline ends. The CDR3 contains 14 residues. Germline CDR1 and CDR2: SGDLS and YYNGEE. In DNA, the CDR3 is TGTGCCAGCAGCGGCTCAGCAATTAATGAAAAACTGTTTTTT. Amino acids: CASSGSAINEKLFF.

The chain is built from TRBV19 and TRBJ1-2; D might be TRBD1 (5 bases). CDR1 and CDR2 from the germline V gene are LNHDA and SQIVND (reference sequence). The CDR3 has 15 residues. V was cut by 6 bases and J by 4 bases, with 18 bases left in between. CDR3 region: CASRLNILGTYGYTF. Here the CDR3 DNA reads TGTGCCAGTAGGCTAAACATCTTGGGGACCTATGGCTACACCTTC. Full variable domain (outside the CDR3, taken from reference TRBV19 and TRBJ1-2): DGGITQSPKYLFRKEGQNVTLSCEQNLNHDAMYWYRQDPGQGLRLIYYSQIVNDFQKGDIAEGYSVSREKKESFPLTVTSAQKNPTAFYLCASRLNILGTYGYTFGSGTRLTVV.

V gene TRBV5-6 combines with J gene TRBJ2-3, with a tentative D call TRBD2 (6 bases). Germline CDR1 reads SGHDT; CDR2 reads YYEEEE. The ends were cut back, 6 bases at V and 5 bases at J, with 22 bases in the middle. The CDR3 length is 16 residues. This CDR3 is CASKPVVSGGLDTQYF. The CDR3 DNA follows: TGTGCCAGCAAGCCGGTCGTTAGCGGTGGTCTAGATACGCAGTATTTT. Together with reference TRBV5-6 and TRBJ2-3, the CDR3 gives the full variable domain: DAGVTQSPTHLIKTRGQQVTLRCSPKSGHDTVSWYQQALGQGPQFIFQYYEEEERQRGNFPDRFSGHQFPNYSSELNVNALLLGDSALYLCASKPVVSGGLDTQYFGPGTRLTVL.

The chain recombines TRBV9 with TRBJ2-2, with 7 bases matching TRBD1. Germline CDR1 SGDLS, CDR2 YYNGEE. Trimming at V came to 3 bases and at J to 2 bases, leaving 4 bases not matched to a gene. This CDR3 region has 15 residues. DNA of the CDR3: TGTGCCAGCAGCGCCGACAGGGTTAACACCGGGGAGCTGTTTTTT. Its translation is CASSADRVNTGELFF. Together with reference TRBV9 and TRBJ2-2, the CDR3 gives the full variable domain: DSGVTQTPKHLITATGQRVTLRCSPRSGDLSVYWYQQSLDQGLQFLIQYYNGEERAKGNILERFSAQQFPDLHSELNLSSLELGDSALYFCASSADRVNTGELFFGEGSRLTVL.

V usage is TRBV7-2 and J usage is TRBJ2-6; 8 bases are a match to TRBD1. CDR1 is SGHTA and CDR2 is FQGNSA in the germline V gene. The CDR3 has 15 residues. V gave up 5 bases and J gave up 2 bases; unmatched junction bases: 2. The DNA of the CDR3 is TGTGCCAGCAGCCCACAGGGGGCTGGGGCCAACGTCCTGACTTTC. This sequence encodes CASSPQGAGANVLTF. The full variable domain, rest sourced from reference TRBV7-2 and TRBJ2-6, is GAGVSQSPSNKVTEKGKDVELRCDPISGHTALYWYRQSLGQGLEFLIYFQGNSAPDKSGLPSDRFSAERTGGSVSTLTIQRTQQEDSAVYLCASSPQGAGANVLTFGAGSRLTVL.

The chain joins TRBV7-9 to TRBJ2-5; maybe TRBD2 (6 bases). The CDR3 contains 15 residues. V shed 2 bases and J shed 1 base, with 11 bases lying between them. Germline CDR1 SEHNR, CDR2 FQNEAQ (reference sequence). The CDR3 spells CASSLFAGIQETQYF. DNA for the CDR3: TGTGCCAGCAGCTTATTTGCGGGGATCCAAGAGACCCAGTACTTC.

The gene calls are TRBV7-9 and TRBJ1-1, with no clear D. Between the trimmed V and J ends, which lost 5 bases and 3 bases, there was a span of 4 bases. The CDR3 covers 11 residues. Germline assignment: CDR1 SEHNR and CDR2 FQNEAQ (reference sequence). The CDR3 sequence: CASSQDTEAFF. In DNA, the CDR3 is TGTGCCAGCAGCCAGGACACTGAAGCTTTCTTT.